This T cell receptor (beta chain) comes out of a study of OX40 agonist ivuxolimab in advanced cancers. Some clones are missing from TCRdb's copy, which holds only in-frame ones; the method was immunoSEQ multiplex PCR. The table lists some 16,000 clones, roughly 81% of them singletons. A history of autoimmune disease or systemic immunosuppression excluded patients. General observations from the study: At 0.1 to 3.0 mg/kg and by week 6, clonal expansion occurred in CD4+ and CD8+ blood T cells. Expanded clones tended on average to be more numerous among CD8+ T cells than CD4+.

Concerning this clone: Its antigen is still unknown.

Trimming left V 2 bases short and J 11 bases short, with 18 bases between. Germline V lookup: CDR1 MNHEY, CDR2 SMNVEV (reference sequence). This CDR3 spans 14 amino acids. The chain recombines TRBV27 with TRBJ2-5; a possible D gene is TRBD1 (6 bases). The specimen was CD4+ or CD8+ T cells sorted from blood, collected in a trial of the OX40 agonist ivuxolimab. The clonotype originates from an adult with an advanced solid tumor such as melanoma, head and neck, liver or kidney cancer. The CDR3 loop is CASSLGAGNREQYF. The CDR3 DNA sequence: TGTGCCAGCAGTTTAGGGGCAGGGAACAGGGAGCAGTACTTC.